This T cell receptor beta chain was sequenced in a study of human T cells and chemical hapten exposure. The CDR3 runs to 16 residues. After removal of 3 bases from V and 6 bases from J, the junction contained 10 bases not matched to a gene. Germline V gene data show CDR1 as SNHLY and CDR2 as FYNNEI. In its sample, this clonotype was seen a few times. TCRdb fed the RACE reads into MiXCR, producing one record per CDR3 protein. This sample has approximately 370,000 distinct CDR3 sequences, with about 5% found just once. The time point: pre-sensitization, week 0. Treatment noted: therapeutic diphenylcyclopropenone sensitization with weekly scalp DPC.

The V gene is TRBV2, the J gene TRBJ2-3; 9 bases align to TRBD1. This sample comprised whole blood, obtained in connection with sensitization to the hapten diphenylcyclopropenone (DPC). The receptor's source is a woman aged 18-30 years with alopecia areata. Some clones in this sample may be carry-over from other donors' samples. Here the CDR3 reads CASSDGTGQKGDTQYF. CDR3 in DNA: TGTGCCAGCAGTGACGGGACAGGGCAAAAGGGCGATACGCAGTATTTT.